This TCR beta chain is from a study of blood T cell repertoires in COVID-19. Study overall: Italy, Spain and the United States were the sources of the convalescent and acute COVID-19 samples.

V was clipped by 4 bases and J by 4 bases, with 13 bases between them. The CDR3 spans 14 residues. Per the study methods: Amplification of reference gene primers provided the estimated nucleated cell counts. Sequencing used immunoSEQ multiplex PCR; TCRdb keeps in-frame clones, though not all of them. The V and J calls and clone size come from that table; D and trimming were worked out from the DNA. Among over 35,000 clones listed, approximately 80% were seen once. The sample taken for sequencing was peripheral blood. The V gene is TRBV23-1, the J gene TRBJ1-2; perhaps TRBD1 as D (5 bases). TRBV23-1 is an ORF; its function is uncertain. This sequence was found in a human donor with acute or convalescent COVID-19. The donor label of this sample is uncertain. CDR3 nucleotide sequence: TGCGCCAGCAGTCGCCAGGGTTTATTCTATGGCTACACCTTC. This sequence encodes CASSRQGLFYGYTF.